This TCR beta chain emerged from a study of blood T cell repertoires in COVID-19. Study-level information: T cells, B-cell-depleted T cells, or PBMCs supplied cDNA or gDNA.

CDR1 and CDR2 from the germline V gene are LNHDA and SQIVND (reference sequence). V gave up 5 bases and J gave up 0 bases, with 13 bases separating them. This CDR3 contains 15 residues. This clone was seen more than once but under ten times. The data were produced by immunoSEQ multiplex PCR, yet TCRdb's version contains in-frame clones alone and is incomplete. The sample holds around 40,000 clones, approximately 93% seen once. This chain joins TRBV19 and TRBJ1-1; D might be TRBD1 (6 bases). This sequence was found in a human donor with active COVID-19. The donor label of this sample is uncertain. The sample consisted of peripheral blood. The CDR3 region has the DNA TGTGCCAGTAGTCAGCGGACAGCCATGAACACTGAAGCTTTCTTT. This gives the protein CASSQRTAMNTEAFF.